The source of this T cell receptor beta chain is a study of blood T cell repertoires in COVID-19. Overall study context: PBMCs, B-cell-depleted T cells, or T cells were the source of the cDNA or gDNA that made up the material.

Repertoires were generated with immunoSEQ multiplex PCR, while TCRdb's copy carries only in-frame clones and drops some. Found here are over 100,000 clones, roughly nine tenths of them singletons; the top ten hold 11%. Trimming cost V 2 bases and J 7 bases; bases outside gene matches: 6. Germline CDR1 and CDR2: MDHEN and SYDVKM. The CDR3 contains 14 residues. One Seattle source followed patients from active infection through their disease course. This clone was observed a few times. The chain carries TRBV28 and TRBJ2-7; the match to TRBD1 covers 9 bases. The receptor's source is a woman aged 70-85 years with COVID-19, enrolled during active disease. Sample: peripheral blood. CDR3: CASSLQDRGHEQYF. The CDR3 DNA reads as TGTGCCAGCAGTTTACAGGACAGGGGTCATGAGCAGTACTTC.